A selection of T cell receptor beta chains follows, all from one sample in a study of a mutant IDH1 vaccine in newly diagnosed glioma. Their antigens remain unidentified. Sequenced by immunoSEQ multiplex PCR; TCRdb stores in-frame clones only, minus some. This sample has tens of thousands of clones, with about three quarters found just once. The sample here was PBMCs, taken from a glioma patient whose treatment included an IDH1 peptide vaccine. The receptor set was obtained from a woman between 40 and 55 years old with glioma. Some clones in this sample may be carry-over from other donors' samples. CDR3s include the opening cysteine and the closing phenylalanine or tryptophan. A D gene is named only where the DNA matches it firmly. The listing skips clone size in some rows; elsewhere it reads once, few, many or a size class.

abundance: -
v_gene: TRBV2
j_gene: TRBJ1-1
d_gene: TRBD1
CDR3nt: TGTGCCAGCAGTTCGAGACAGGGTGGCACTGAAGCTTTCTTT
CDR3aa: CASSSRQGGTEAFF

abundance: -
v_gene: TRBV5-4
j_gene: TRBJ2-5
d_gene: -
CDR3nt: TGTGCCAGCAGCTCCCAAGAGACCCAGTACTTC
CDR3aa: CASSSQETQYF

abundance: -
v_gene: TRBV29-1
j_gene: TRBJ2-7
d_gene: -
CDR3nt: TGCAGCGTTGAGGAGGGATCCTACGAGCAGTACTTC
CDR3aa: CSVEEGSYEQYF

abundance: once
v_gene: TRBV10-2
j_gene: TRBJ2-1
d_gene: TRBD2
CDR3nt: TGCGCCAGCCAAGACCGGGACTACTACAATGAGCAGTTCTTC
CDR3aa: CASQDRDYYNEQFF

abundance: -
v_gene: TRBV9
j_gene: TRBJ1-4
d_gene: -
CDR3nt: TGTGCCAGCAGCGTATCAGGGACTCCTAATGAAAAACTGTTTTTT
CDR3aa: CASSVSGTPNEKLFF

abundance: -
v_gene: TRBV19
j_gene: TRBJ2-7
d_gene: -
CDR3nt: TGTGCCAGTAGTATGGAGGGGGGGACCTACGAGCAGTACTTC
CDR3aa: CASSMEGGTYEQYF

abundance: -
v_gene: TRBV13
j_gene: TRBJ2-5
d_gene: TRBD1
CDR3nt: TGTGCCAGCAGAGGTGCCGGGACAGGGGGTGAGACCCAGTACTTC
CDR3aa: CASRGAGTGGETQYF

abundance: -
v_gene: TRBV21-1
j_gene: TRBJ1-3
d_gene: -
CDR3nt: TGTGCCAGCCCACCAAACACCATATATTTT
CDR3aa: CASPPNTIYF

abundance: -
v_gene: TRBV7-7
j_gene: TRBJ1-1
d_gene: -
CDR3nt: TGTGCTAGCAGCCCCAACAGAAACACTGAAGCTTTCTTT
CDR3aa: CASSPNRNTEAFF

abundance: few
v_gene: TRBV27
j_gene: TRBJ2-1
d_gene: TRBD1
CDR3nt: TGTGCCAGCAGAGACCCAGCGGACAGGGGAAACTACAATGAGCAGTTCTTC
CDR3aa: CASRDPADRGNYNEQFF

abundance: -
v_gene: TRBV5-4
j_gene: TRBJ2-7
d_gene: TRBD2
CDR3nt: TGTGCCAGCAGCTCCCGACTAGCGGGGGCCTACACACAGATCTACGAGCAGTACTTC
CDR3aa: CASSSRLAGAYTQIYEQYF

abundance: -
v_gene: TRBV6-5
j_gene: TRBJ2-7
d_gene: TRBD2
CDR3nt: TGTGCCAGCAGTCCGCCGGGCGGCAGAGCGGGGGAGCAGTACTTC
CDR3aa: CASSPPGGRAGEQYF

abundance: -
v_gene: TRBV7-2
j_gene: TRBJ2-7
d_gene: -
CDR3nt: TGTGCCAGCAGCCTTCCAAGGGGCGAGCAGTACTTC
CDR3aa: CASSLPRGEQYF

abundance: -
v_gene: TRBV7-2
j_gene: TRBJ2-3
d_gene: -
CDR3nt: TGTGCCAGCAGCTACACAGATACGCAGTATTTT
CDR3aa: CASSYTDTQYF

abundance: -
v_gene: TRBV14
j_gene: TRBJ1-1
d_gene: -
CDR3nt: TGTGCCAGCAGCCAAGTAATGGGCCCTGAAGCTTTCTTT
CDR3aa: CASSQVMGPEAFF

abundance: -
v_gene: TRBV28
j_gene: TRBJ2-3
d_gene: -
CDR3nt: TGTGCCAGCAGGCAGGCCAACACAGATACGCAGTATTTT
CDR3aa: CASRQANTDTQYF

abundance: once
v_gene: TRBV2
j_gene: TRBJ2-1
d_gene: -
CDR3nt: TGTGCCAGCAGTGCTATGACAGGGTCGGGGGGGAGCTCCTACAATGAGCAGTTCTTC
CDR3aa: CASSAMTGSGGSSYNEQFF

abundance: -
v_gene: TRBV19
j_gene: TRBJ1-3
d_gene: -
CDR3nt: TGTGCCAGTAGTATAGGGGGCCCGTCTGGAAACACCATATATTTT
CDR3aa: CASSIGGPSGNTIYF

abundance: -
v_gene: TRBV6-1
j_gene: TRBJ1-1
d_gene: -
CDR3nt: TGTGCCAGTAAAGGACGGACCGAGAACACTGAAGCTTTCTTT
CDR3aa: CASKGRTENTEAFF

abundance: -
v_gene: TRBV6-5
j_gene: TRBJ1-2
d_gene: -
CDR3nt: TGTGCCGCCCGTCAGGTTTTGAATCGTGGCTACACCTTC
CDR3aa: CAARQVLNRGYTF

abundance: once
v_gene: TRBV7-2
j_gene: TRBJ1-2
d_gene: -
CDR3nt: TGTGCCAGCAGCTTAGCGCGGACCCTTTTCTATGGCTACACCTTC
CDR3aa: CASSLARTLFYGYTF

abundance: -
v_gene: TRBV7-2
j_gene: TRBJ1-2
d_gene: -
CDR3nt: TGTGCCAGCAGCCCCCGCGGGGTTCACTATGGCTACACCTTC
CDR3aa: CASSPRGVHYGYTF

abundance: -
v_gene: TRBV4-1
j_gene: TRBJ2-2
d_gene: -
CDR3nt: TGCGCCAGCAGCCAAGGCTGGGGTCGGACCGGGGAGCTGTTTTTT
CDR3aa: CASSQGWGRTGELFF

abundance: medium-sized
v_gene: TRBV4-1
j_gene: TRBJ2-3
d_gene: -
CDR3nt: TGCGCCAGCAGCCAGTGGGAAGATACGCAGTATTTT
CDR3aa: CASSQWEDTQYF

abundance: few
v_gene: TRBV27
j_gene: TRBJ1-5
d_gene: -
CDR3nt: TGTGCCAGCGGTCCCCCAGGGGCACAGCCCCAGCATTTT
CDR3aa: CASGPPGAQPQHF

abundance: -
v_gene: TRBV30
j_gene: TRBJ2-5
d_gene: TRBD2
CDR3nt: TGTGCCTGGAGTATCCGCGGGGGAGTGGAGACCCAGTACTTC
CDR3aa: CAWSIRGGVETQYF

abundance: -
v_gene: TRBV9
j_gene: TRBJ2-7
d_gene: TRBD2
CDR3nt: TGTGCCAGCAGCGTAAACCCGGGAGGCCACGAGCAGTACTTC
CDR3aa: CASSVNPGGHEQYF